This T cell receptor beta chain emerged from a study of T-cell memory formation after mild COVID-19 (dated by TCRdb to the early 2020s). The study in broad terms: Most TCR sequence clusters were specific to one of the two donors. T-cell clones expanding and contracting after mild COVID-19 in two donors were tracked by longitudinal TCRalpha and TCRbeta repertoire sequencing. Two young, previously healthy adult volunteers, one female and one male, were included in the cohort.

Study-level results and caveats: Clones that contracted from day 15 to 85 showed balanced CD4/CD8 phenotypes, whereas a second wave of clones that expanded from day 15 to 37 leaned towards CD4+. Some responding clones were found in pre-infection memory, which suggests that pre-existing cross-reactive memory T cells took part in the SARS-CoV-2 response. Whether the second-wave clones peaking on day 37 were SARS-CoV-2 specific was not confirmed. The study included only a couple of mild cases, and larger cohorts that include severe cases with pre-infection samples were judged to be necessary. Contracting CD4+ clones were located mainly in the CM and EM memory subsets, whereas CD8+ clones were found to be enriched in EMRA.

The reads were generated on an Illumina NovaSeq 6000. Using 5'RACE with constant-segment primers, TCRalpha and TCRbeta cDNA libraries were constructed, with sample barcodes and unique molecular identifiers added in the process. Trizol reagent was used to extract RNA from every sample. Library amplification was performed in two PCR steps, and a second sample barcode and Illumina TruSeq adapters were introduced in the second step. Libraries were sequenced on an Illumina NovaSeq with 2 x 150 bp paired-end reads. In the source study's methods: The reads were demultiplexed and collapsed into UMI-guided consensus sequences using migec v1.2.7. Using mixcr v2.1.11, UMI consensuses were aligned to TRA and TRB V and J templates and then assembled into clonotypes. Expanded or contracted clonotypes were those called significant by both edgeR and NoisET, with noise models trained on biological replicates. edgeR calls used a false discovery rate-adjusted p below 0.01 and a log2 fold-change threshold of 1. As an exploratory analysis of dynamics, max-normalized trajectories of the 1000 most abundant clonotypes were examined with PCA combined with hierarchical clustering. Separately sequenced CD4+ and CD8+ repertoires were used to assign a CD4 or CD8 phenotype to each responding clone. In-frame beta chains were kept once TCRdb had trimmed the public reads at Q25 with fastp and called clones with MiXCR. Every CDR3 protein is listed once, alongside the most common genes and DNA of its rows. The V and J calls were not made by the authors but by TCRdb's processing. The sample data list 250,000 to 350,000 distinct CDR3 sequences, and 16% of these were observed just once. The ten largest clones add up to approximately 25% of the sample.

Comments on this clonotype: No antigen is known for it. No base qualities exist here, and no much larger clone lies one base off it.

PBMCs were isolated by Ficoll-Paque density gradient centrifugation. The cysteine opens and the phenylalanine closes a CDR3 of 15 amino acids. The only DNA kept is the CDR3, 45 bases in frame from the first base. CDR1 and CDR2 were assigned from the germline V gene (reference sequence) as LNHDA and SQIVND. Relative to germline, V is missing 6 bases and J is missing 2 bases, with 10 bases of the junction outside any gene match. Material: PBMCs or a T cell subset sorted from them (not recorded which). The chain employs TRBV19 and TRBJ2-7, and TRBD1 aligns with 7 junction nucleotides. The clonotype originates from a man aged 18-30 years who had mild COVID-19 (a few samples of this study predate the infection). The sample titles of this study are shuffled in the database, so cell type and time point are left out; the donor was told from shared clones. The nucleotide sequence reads TGTGCCAGTAGAAGATACCGGGACAGCGCCTACGAGCAGTACTTC. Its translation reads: CASRRYRDSAYEQYF.